This T cell receptor (beta chain) was found in a study of cytomegalovirus exposure and HLA in healthy donors. Researchers ran the PCR with 60 Vbeta and 13 Jbeta primers. Assay used: immunoSEQ multiplex PCR; TCRdb lists only in-frame clones, some missing. This table holds about 160,000 clones, roughly 79% found once. Germline loops: CDR1 MNHNY, CDR2 SVGAGI (reference sequence). This CDR3 is built from 15 residues. The germline V and J ends were trimmed by 6 bases and 4 bases, with 17 bases remaining between them. V is TRBV6-6 and J is TRBJ2-3; possibly TRBD2 for D (5 bases). Sequenced material: PBMCs. The sequence was collected from a man aged 25-40 years in good health and CMV-seronegative. In DNA form, the CDR3 reads TGTGCCAGCAGCCGCCGGACTGGGAAAGCAGATACGCAGTATTTT. It encodes CASSRRTGKADTQYF.